The sequence of this T cell receptor (beta chain) was determined in a study of regulatory dendritic cells for organ transplantation. Germline CDR1 is MDHEN and CDR2 is SYDVKM. Deletions cut 6 bases from V and 1 base from J, with 12 bases between. The CDR3 covers 14 residues. The data were produced by immunoSEQ multiplex PCR, yet TCRdb's version contains in-frame clones alone and is incomplete. The table includes just under 30,000 clones, roughly 79% detected once. The sample taken for sequencing was memory CD4+ T cells from blood. As for subset: CD45RO+ memory T cells. The chain combines TRBV28 with TRBJ1-2; D remains ambiguous. This receptor was taken from a human donor in good health. The CDR3 region is CASRSYGVNYGYTF. The CDR3 nucleotides read TGTGCCAGCAGATCATACGGGGTTAACTATGGCTACACCTTC.